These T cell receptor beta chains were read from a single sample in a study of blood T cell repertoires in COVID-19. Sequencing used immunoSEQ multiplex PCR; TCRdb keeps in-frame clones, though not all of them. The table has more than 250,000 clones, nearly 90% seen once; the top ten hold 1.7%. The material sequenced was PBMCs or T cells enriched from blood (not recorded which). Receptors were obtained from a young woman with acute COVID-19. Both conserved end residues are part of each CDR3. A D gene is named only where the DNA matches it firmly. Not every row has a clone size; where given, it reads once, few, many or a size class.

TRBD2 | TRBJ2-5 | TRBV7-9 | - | CASSWGGPTYF | TGTGCCAGCAGCTGGGGGGGACCTACGTACTTC
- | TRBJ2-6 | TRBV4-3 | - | CASSQGGGYRFHSGANVLTF | TGCGCCAGCAGCCAAGGTGGAGGGTATCGGTTTCACTCTGGGGCCAACGTCCTGACTTTC
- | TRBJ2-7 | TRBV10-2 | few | CASSWDNSYEQYF | TGCGCCAGCAGTTGGGACAACTCCTACGAGCAGTACTTC
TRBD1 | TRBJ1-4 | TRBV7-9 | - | CASSELGTGREKLFF | TGTGCCAGCAGCGAATTAGGGACAGGGCGTGAAAAACTGTTTTTT
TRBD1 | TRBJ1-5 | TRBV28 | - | CASSWTGFNQPQHF | TGTGCCAGCAGTTGGACAGGTTTCAATCAGCCCCAGCATTTT
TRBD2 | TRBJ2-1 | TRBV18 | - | CASSPINSGRANNEQFF | TGTGCCAGCTCACCAATCAATAGCGGGAGAGCCAACAATGAGCAGTTCTTC
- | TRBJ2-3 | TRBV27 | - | CASTLGGLRDTQYF | TGTGCCAGCACCCTTGGGGGGTTGAGGGATACGCAGTATTTT
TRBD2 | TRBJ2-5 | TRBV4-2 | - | CASSQSTSGSSGETQYF | TGTGCCAGCAGCCAATCGACTAGCGGGAGCTCCGGGGAGACCCAGTACTTC
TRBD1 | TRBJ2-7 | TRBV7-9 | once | CASSLAETGTASYEQYF | TGTGCCAGCAGCTTAGCCGAAACCGGGACAGCCTCCTACGAGCAGTACTTC
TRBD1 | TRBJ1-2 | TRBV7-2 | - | CASSPRRPGQGSYGYTF | TGTGCCAGCAGCCCGCGACGACCGGGACAGGGGTCCTATGGCTACACCTTC
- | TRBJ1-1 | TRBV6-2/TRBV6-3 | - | CASSYISLNTEAFF | TGTGCCAGCAGTTACATTAGCTTGAACACTGAAGCTTTCTTT
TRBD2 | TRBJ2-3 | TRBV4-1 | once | CASSQFGTSGDGGSDTQYF | TGCGCCAGCAGCCAATTCGGGACTAGCGGTGATGGGGGGTCAGATACGCAGTATTTT
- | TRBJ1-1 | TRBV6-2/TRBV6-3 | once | CASSPNRVLNTEAFF | TGTGCCAGCAGTCCGAACAGGGTTTTAAACACTGAAGCTTTCTTT
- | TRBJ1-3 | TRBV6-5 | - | CASSYSTGAGNTIYF | TGTGCCAGCAGTTACTCGACGGGGGCTGGAAACACCATATATTTT
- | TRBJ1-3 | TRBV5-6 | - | CASSLWAVFGNTIYF | TGTGCCAGCAGCTTGTGGGCAGTTTTTGGAAACACCATATATTTT
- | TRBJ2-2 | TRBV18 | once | CASSPPKLLTGELFF | TGTGCCAGCTCACCACCGAAGCTACTCACCGGGGAGCTGTTTTTT
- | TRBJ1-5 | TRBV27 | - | CASSSVGNRQPQHF | TGTGCCAGCAGTTCCGTCGGGAATCGTCAGCCCCAGCATTTT
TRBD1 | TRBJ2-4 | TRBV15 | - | CATSPSWGQGLNIQYF | TGTGCCACCAGCCCCAGCTGGGGACAGGGCTTAAACATTCAGTACTTC
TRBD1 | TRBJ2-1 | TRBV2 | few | CASKGDRGGNEQFF | TGTGCCAGCAAGGGGGACAGGGGAGGTAATGAGCAGTTCTTC
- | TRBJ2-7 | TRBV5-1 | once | CASSSRSSSYEQYF | TGCGCCAGCAGCTCTAGGAGTTCCTCCTACGAGCAGTACTTC
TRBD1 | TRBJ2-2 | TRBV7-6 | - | CASSSQQGAGPGELFF | TGTGCCAGCAGCTCTCAACAGGGGGCAGGTCCCGGGGAGCTGTTTTTT
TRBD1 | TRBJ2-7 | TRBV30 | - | CAWGLTGGVGAVQYF | TGTGCCTGGGGCCTGACAGGGGGCGTCGGTGCCGTGCAGTACTTC
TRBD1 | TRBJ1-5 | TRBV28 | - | CASSSGQGAWQPQHF | TGTGCCAGCAGTTCAGGACAGGGGGCTTGGCAGCCCCAGCATTTT
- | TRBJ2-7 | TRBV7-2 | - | CASSFTRTTVYYEQYF | TGTGCCAGCAGCTTCACCCGGACGACAGTCTACTACGAGCAGTACTTC
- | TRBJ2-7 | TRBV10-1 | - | CASSEGPGPYEQYF | TGCGCCAGCAGTGAAGGCCCGGGTCCCTACGAGCAGTACTTC
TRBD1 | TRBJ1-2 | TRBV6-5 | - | CASRKTGNYGYTF | TGTGCCAGCAGAAAGACAGGGAACTATGGCTACACCTTC
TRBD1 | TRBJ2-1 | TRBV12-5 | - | CASGDEQGTPGDEQFF | TGTGCTAGTGGTGACGAACAGGGGACCCCAGGGGATGAGCAGTTCTTC